This is a list of T cell receptor beta chains from one sample in a study of shared clonotypes between healthy human individuals. Using immunoSEQ multiplex PCR, the repertoire was profiled, and TCRdb retains in-frame clones only, with some absent. The sample consists of about 2.3 million clones, approximately 95% of them appearing once. Input material: naive CD4+ T cells from PBMCs. Every receptor here comes from a man between 18 and 35 years old in good health. Some clones in this sample may be carry-over from other donors' samples. Each CDR3 is given with its conserved first and last residue. D genes are given only for firm matches.

J gene	V gene	D gene	CDR3 DNA	CDR3 protein
TRBJ1-2	TRBV28	-	TGTGCCAGCAGTTTAGTGGCACAGCTCTATGGCTACACCTTC	CASSLVAQLYGYTF
TRBJ1-3	TRBV7-9	TRBD1	TGTGCCAGCAGCCCCCCCCGACAGGGGGGCGGAAACACCATATATTTT	CASSPPRQGGGNTIYF
TRBJ1-1	TRBV7-9	TRBD1	TGTGCCAGCAGCACTCTCCGGGACAGGAACACTGAAGCTTTCTTT	CASSTLRDRNTEAFF
TRBJ1-1	TRBV2	-	TGTGCCAGCAGTAAGGACAGTAACACTGAAGCTTTCTTT	CASSKDSNTEAFF
TRBJ2-2	TRBV10-3	-	TGTGCCACCGCCCCTGGAGCGTCCGGGGAGCTGTTTTTT	CATAPGASGELFF
TRBJ2-3	TRBV5-1	TRBD2	TGCGCCAGCAGCTTGGTAGCGGGACCGGGAGATACGCAGTATTTT	CASSLVAGPGDTQYF
TRBJ1-2	TRBV5-1	-	TGCGCCAGCAGCCTGATGGGTGTGGGAGGAGCTGGCTACACCTTC	CASSLMGVGGAGYTF
TRBJ2-7	TRBV6-1	-	TGTGCCAGCACCTCACCCGACTCGAACTACGAGCAGTACTTC	CASTSPDSNYEQYF
TRBJ2-1	TRBV5-1	TRBD2	TGCGCCAGCAGCTTGGCGTGGCTAGCGGGAACGAGCTCCTACAATGAGCAGTTCTTC	CASSLAWLAGTSSYNEQFF
TRBJ1-1	TRBV7-2	-	TGTGCCAGCAGCCTCTACGACGTCACTGAAGCTTTCTTT	CASSLYDVTEAFF
TRBJ2-7	TRBV13	-	TGTGCCAGCCGATTGAAGAGGGGTATAACCTACGAGCAGTACTTC	CASRLKRGITYEQYF